This TCR beta chain was retrieved from a study of T cells after yellow fever vaccination. The study, taken as a whole, reports: At under 98% for CD4 and 70% to 90% for CD8, most primary-vaccination clones showed up again after the booster. Contaminating bulk clonotypes could be abundant in FACS-sorted repertoires.

5'RACE template switching generated TCR cDNA, adding a universal primer site and UMIs. TCRdb processed the 5' RACE reads anew with MiXCR; each CDR3 protein has one entry. The profile shows about 75,000 distinct CDR3 sequences, under 9.5% of them singletons. Ten or more counts support this clonotype. The antigen remains undetermined. Germline lookup yields CDR1 SGHTA and CDR2 FQGNSA. Trimming took off 5 bases at V and 0 bases at J, with 17 bases between the two ends. This CDR3 has 17 amino acids. The source of this sequence is a man in his late teens or twenties who received the YFV17D yellow fever vaccine. The sequencing used CD8+ T cells sorted from PBMCs, collected approximately 11 days after the first yellow fever vaccination. J is TRBJ2-1 and V is TRBV7-2; tentative D call: TRBD1 (5 bases). In DNA, the CDR3 is TGTGCCAGCAGCACCCGGACATCTTGGAGCTCCTACAATGAGCAGTTCTTC. Translated, it gives CASSTRTSWSSYNEQFF.